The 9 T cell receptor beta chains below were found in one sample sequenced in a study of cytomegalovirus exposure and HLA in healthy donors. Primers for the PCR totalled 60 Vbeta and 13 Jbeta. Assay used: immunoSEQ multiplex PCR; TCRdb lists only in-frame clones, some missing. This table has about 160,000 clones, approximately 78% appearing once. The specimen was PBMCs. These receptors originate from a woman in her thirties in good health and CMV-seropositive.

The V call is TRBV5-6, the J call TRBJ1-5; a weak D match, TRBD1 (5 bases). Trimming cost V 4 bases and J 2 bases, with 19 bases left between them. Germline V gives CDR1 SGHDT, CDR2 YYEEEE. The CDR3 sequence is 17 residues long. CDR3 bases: TGTGCCAGCAGCGGAACCGGGAGATCGGGGCGCAATCAGCCCCAGCATTTT. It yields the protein CASSGTGRSGRNQPQHF.

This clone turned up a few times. CDR3 bases: TGCGCCAGCAGCCAAGAGTGGGCCCTATATGAGCAGTTCTTC. It codes for CASSQEWALYEQFF. V usage is TRBV4-1 and J usage is TRBJ2-1; D not certain. This CDR3 comprises 14 residues. The V and J ends lost 0 bases and 8 bases respectively, with 11 bases between them. The V gene's germline CDR1 is MGHRA and CDR2 YSYEKL.

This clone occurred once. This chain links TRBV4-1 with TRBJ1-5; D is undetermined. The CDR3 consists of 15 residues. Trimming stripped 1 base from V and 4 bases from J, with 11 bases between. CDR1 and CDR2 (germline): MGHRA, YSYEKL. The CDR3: CASSQVSPGNQPQHF. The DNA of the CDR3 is TGCGCCAGCAGCCAAGTTTCGCCAGGAAATCAGCCCCAGCATTTT.

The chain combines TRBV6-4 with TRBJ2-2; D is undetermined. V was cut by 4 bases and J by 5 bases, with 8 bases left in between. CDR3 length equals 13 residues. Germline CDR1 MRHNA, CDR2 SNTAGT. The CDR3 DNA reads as TGTGCCAGCAGTGGGTCCACTACCGGGGAGCTGTTTTTT. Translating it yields CASSGSTTGELFF.

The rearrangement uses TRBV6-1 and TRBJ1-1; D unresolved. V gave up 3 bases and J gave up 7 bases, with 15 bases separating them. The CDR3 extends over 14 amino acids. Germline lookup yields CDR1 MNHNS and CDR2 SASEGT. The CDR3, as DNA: TGTGCCAGCAGTGAGGCGGAGGAACACCGTGAAGCTTTCTTT. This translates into CASSEAEEHREAFF.

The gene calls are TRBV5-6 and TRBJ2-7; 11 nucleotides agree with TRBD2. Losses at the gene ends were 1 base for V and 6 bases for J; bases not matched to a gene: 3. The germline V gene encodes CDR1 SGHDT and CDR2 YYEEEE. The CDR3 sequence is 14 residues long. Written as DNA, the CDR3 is TGTGCCAGCAGCTTGCCTAGCGGGGGGATCGAGCAGTACTTC. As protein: CASSLPSGGIEQYF.

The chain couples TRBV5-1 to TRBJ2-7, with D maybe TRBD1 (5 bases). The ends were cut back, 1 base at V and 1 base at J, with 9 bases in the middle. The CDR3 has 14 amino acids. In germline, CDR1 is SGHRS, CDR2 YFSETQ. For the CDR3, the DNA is TGCGCCAGCAGCTTGCAGGCAGGGTCCTACGAGCAGTACTTC. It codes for CASSLQAGSYEQYF.

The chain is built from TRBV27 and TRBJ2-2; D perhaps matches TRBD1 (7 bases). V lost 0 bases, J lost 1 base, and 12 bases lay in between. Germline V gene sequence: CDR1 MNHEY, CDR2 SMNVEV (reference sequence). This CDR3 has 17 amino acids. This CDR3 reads CASSLSGRTGNTGELFF. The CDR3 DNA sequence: TGTGCCAGCAGTTTATCGGGGAGGACAGGGAACACCGGGGAGCTGTTTTTT.

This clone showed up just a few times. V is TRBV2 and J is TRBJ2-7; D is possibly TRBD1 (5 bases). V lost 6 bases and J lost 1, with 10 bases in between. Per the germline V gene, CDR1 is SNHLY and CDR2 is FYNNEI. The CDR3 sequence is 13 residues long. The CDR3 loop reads CASSKTVSYEQYF. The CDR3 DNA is TGTGCCAGCAGCAAGACAGTTTCCTACGAGCAGTACTTC.